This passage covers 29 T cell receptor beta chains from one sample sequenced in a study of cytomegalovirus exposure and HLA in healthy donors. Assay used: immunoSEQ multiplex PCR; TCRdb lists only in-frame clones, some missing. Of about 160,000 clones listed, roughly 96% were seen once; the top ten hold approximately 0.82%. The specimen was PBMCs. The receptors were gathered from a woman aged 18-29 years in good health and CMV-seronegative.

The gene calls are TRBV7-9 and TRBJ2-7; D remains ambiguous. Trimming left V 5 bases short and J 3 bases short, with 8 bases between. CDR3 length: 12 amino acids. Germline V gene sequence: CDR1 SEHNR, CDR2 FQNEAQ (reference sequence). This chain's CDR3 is CASSPTDYEQYF. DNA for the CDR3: TGTGCCAGCAGCCCTACAGACTACGAGCAGTACTTC.

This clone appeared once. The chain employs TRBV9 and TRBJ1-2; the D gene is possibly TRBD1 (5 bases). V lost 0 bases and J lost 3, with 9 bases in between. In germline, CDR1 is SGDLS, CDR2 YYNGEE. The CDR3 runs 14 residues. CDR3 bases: TGTGCCAGCAGCGTAGACGGCAGGGACTATGGCTACACCTTC. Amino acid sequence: CASSVDGRDYGYTF.

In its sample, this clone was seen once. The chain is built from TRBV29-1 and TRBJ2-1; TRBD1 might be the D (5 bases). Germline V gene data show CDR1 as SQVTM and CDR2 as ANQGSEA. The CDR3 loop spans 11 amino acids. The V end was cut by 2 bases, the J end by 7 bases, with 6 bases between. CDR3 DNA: TGCAGCGTTGAAAGGGGTAATGAGCAGTTCTTC. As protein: CSVERGNEQFF.

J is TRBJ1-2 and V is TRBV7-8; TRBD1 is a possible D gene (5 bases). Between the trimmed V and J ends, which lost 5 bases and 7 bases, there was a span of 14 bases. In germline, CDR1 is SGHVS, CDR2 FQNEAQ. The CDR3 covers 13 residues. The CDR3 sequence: CASSVQGSFGYTF. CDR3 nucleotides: TGTGCCAGCAGCGTTCAGGGAAGTTTTGGCTACACCTTC.

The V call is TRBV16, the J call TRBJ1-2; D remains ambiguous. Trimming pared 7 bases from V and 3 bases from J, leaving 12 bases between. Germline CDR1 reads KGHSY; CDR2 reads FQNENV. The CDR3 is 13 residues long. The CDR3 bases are TGTGCCAGCACTCGTTATTTTGACTATGGCTACACCTTC. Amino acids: CASTRYFDYGYTF. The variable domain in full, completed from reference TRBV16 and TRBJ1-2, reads GEEVAQTPKHLVRGEGQKAKLYCAPIKGHSYVFWYQQVLKNEFKFLISFQNENVFDETGMPKERFSAKCLPNSPCSLEIQATKLEDSAVYFCASTRYFDYGYTFGSGTRLTVV.

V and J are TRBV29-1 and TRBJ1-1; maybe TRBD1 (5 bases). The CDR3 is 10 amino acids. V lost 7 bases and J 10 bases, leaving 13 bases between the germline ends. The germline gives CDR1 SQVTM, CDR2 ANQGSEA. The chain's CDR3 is CSARGVRAFF. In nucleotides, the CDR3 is TGCAGCGCCCGGGGGGTCAGAGCTTTCTTT.

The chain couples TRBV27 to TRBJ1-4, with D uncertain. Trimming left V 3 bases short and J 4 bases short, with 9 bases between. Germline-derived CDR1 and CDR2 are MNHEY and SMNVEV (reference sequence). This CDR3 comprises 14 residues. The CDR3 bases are TGTGCCAGCAGTTTCTCCAGATTTAATGAAAAACTGTTTTTT. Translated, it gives CASSFSRFNEKLFF.

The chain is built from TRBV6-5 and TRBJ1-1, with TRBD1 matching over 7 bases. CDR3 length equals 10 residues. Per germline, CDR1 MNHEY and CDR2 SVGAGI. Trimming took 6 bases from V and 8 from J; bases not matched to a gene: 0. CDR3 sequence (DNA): TGTGCCAGCAGGGGACAGGAAGCTTTCTTT. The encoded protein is CASRGQEAFF.

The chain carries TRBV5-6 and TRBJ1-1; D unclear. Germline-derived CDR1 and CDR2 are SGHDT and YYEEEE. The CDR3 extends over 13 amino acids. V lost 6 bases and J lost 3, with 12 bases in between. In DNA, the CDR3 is TGTGCCAGCACCCCCGGAGGCGACACTGAAGCTTTCTTT. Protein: CASTPGGDTEAFF.

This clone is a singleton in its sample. CDR3 residues: CASSPGHYQPQHF. The CDR3 DNA reads TGTGCCAGTAGTCCGGGACACTATCAGCCCCAGCATTTT. This rearrangement joins TRBV19 to TRBJ1-5; possibly TRBD1 for D (6 bases). This CDR3 comprises 13 residues. The V end lost 5 bases, the J end lost 5 bases, and 10 bases lay between the germline ends. Germline CDR1 reads LNHDA; CDR2 reads SQIVND (reference sequence).

As DNA, the CDR3 is TGCGCCAGCAGTAGACAAAACTATAATTCACCCCTCCACTTT. It codes for CASSRQNYNSPLHF. The chain employs TRBV4-3 and TRBJ1-6; D remains unclear. The CDR3 length is 14 residues. Per the germline V gene, CDR1 is LGHNA and CDR2 is YSLEER. V dropped 6 bases and J dropped 3 bases, with 9 bases sitting between them.

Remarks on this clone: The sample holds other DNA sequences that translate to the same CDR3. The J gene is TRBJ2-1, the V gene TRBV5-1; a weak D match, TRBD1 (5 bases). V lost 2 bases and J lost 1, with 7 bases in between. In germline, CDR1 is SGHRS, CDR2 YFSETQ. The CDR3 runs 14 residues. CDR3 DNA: TGCGCCAGCAGCTTAGGGGCTTCCTACAATGAGCAGTTCTTC. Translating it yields CASSLGASYNEQFF.

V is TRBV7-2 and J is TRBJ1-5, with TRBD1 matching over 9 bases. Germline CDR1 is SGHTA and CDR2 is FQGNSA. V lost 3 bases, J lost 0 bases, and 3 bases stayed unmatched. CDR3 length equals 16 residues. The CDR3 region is CASSFGDRVSNQPQHF. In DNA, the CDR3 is TGTGCCAGCAGCTTTGGGGACAGGGTTAGCAATCAGCCCCAGCATTTT.

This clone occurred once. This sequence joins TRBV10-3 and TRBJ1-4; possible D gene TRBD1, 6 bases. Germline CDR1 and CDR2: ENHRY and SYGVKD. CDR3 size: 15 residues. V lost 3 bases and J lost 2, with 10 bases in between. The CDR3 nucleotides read TGTGCCATCAGTGAACGGACAGCTACTAATGAAAAACTGTTTTTT. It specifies CAISERTATNEKLFF.

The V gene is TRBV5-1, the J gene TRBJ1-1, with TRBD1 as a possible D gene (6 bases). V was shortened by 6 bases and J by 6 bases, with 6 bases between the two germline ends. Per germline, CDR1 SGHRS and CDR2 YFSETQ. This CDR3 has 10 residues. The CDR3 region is CASKGAEAFF. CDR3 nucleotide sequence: TGCGCCAGCAAGGGGGCTGAAGCTTTCTTT.

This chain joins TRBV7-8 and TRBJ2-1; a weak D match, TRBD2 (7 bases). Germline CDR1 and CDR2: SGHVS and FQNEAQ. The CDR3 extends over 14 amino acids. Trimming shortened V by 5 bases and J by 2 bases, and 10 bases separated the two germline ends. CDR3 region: CASSPGGPYNEQFF. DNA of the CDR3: TGTGCCAGCAGCCCCGGGGGGCCCTACAATGAGCAGTTCTTC.

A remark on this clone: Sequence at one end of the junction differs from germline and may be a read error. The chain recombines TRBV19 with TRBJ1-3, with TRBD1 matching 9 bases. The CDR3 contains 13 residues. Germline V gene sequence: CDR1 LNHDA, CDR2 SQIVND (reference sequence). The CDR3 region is CASGTPGQGPFRF. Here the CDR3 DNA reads TGTGCCAGCGGGACTCCGGGACAGGGACCATTCCGGTTT.

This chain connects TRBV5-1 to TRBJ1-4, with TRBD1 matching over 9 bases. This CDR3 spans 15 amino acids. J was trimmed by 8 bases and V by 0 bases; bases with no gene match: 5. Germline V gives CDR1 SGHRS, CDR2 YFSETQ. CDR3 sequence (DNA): TGCGCCAGCAGCTTGGTACAGGGGGCCGTAGAAAAACTGTTTTTT. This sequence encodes CASSLVQGAVEKLFF.

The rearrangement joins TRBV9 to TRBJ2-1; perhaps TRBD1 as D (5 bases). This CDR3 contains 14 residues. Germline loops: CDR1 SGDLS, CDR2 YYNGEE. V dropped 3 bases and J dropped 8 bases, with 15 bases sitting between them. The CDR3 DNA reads TGTGCCAGCAGCGAAAGGGGCCTGGGCGATGAGCAGTTCTTC. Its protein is CASSERGLGDEQFF.

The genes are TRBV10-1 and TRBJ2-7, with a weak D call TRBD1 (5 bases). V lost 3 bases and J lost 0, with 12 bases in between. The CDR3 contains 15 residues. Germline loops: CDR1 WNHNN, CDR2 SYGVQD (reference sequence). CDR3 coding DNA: TGCGCCAGCAGTGAATCCCACAGGAGCTCCTACGAGCAGTACTTC. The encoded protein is CASSESHRSSYEQYF.

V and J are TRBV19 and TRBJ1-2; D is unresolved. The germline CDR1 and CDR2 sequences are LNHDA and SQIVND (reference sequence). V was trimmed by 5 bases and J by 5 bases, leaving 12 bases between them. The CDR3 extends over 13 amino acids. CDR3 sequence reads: CASSGSGQYGYTF. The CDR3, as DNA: TGTGCCAGTAGTGGCTCAGGTCAGTATGGCTACACCTTC. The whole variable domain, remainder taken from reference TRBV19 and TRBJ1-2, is DGGITQSPKYLFRKEGQNVTLSCEQNLNHDAMYWYRQDPGQGLRLIYYSQIVNDFQKGDIAEGYSVSREKKESFPLTVTSAQKNPTAFYLCASSGSGQYGYTFGSGTRLTVV.

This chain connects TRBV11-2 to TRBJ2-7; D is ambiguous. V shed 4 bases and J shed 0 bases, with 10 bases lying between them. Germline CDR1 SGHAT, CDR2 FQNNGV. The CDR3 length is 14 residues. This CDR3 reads CASSSVRSSYEQYF. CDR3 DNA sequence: TGTGCCAGCAGCTCCGTCAGAAGCTCCTACGAGCAGTACTTC. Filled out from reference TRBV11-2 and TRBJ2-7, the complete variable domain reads EAGVAQSPRYKIIEKRQSVAFWCNPISGHATLYWYQQILGQGPKLLIQFQNNGVVDDSQLPKDRFSAERLKGVDSTLKIQPAKLEDSAVYLCASSSVRSSYEQYFGPGTRLTVT.

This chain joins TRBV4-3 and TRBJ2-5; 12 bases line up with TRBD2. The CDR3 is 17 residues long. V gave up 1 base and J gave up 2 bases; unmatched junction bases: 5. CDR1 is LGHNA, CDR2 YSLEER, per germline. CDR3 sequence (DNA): TGCGCCAGCAGCCAAGCGCAGACTAGCGGGGGACAAGAGACCCAGTACTTC. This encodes CASSQAQTSGGQETQYF.

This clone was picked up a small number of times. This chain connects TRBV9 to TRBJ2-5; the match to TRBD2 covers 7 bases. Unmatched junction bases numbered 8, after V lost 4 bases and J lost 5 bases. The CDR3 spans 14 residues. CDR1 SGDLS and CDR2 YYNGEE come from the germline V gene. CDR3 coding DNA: TGTGCCAGCAGCCCCCTGACTAGCTCGGAGACCCAGTACTTC. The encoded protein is CASSPLTSSETQYF.

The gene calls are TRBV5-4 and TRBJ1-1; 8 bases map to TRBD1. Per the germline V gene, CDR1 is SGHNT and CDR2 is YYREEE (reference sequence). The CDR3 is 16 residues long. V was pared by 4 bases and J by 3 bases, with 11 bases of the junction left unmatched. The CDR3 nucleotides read TGTGCCAGCAGCGTGCCGACAGGGGTCGTGGACACTGAAGCTTTCTTT. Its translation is CASSVPTGVVDTEAFF.

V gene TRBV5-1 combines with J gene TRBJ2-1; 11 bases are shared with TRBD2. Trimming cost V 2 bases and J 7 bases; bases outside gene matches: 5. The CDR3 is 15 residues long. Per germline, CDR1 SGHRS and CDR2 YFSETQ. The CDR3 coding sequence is TGCGCCAGCAGCTTACTAGCGGGGGCCCCGAATGAGCAGTTCTTC. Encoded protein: CASSLLAGAPNEQFF. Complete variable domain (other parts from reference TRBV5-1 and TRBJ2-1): KAGVTQTPRYLIKTRGQQVTLSCSPISGHRSVSWYQQTPGQGLQFLFEYFSETQRNKGNFPGRFSGRQFSNSRSEMNVSTLELGDSALYLCASSLLAGAPNEQFFGPGTRLTVL.

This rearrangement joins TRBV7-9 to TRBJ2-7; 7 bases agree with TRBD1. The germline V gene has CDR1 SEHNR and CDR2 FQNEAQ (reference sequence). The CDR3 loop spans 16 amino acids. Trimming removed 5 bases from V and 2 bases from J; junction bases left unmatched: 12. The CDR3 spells CASSGPFGGQTYEQYF. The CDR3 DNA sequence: TGTGCCAGCAGCGGCCCCTTTGGGGGACAGACCTACGAGCAGTACTTC.

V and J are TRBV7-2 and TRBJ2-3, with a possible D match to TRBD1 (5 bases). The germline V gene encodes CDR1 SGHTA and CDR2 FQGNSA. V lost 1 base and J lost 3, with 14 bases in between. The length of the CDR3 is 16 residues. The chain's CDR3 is CASSLVSRAVTDTQYF. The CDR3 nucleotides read TGTGCCAGCAGCTTAGTTAGCAGGGCCGTAACAGATACGCAGTATTTT.

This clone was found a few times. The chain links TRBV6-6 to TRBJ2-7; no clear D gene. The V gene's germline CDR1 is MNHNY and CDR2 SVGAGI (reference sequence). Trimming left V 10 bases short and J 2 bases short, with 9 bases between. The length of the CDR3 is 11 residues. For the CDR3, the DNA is TGTGCCACCCGTACAGCCTACGAGCAGTACTTC. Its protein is CATRTAYEQYF.